This T cell receptor beta chain came from a study of blood T cell repertoires in COVID-19. Study-level information: Researchers got acute and convalescent COVID-19 samples from the United States, Italy and Spain. Sample material is recorded as cDNA or gDNA derived from T cells, B-cell-depleted T cells, or PBMCs.

This CDR3 is 16 amino acids long. In germline, CDR1 is SGHTA, CDR2 FQGNSA. Germline trimming cut 4 bases from V and 8 bases from J; bases unmatched to any gene: 9. This clone was found a few times. Original handling: Using reference gene primer amplification, nucleated cell counts were estimated. The assay was immunoSEQ multiplex PCR, and TCRdb's table has in-frame clones only and misses some. V and J calls and clone size are given by that table; D and trimming were obtained from the DNA. The sample includes 90,000 to 150,000 clones, less than 85% of them seen just once. Source material: peripheral blood. This sequence joins TRBV7-2 and TRBJ1-4; 11 bases fit TRBD1. The clonotype comes from a man aged 45 to 65 with acute or convalescent COVID-19. Here the CDR3 DNA reads TGTGCCAGCAGCTCGGGACAGGGGGACGGTTGGGAAAAACTGTTTTTT. This encodes CASSSGQGDGWEKLFF.